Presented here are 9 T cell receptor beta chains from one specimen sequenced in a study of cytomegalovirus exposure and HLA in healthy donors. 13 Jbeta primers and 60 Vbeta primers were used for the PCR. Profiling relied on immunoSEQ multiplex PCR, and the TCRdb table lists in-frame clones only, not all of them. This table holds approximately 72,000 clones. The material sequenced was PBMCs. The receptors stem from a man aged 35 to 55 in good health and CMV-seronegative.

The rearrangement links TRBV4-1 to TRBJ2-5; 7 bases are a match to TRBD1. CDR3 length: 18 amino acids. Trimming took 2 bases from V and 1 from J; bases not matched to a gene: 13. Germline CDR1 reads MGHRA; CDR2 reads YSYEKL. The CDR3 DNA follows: TGCGCCAGCAGCCAATGGACAGGCGCGACCCTCTTCCAAGAGACCCAGTACTTC. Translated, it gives CASSQWTGATLFQETQYF.

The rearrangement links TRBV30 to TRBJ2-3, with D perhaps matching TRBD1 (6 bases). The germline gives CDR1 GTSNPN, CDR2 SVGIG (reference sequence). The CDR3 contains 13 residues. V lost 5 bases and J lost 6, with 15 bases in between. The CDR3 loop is CAWGPQGTDTQYF. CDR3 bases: TGTGCCTGGGGGCCACAGGGAACGGATACGCAGTATTTT.

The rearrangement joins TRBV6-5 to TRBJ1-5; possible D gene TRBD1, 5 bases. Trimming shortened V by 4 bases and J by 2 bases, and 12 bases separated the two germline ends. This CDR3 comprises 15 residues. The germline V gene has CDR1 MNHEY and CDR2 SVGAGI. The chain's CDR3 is CASSLEAGGNQPQHF. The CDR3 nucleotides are TGTGCCAGCAGTTTGGAGGCGGGGGGCAATCAGCCCCAGCATTTT.

DNA for the CDR3: TGTGCCAGCAGCCCGACAGGGGTTGACAATGAGCAGTTCTTC. This translates into CASSPTGVDNEQFF. The chain recombines TRBV7-8 with TRBJ2-1; 8 bases are shared with TRBD1. This CDR3 is 14 amino acids long. Germline CDR1 is SGHVS and CDR2 is FQNEAQ. V lost 5 bases and J lost 5; bases outside the gene matches: 5.

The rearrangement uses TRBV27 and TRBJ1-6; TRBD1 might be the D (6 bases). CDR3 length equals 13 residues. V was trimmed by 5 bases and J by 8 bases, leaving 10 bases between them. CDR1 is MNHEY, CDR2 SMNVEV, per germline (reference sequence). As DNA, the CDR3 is TGTGCCAGCAGTCTAGGACAGCATTCACCCCTCCACTTT. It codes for CASSLGQHSPLHF.

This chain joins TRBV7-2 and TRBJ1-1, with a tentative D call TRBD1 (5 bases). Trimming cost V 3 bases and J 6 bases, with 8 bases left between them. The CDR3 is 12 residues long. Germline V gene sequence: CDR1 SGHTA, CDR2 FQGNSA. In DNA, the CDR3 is TGTGCCAGCAGCTTTCGGGGGGCTGAAGCTTTCTTT. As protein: CASSFRGAEAFF.

CDR3 region: CASSVYDRVNYGYTF. CDR3 nucleotides: TGTGCCAGCAGCGTATATGACAGGGTTAACTATGGCTACACCTTC. The chain employs TRBV9 and TRBJ1-2; TRBD1 matches 7 bases. CDR3 length: 15 amino acids. The J segment lost 1 base and the V segment lost 1 base, leaving 4 bases of the junction unmatched. Germline values: CDR1 SGDLS, CDR2 YYNGEE.

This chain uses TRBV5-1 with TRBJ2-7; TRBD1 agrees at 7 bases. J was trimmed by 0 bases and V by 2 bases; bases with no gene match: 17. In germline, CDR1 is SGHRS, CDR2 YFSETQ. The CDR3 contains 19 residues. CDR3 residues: CASSLRPGQQAFSSYEQYF. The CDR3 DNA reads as TGCGCCAGCAGCTTAAGACCGGGACAGCAAGCTTTCAGCTCCTACGAGCAGTACTTC.

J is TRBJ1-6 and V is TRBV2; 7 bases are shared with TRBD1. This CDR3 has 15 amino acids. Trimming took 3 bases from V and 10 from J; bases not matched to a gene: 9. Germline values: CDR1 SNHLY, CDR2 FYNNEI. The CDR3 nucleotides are TGTGCCAGCAGTGACATTGAGGGGGCTCTGTCACCCCTCCACTTT. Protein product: CASSDIEGALSPLHF.